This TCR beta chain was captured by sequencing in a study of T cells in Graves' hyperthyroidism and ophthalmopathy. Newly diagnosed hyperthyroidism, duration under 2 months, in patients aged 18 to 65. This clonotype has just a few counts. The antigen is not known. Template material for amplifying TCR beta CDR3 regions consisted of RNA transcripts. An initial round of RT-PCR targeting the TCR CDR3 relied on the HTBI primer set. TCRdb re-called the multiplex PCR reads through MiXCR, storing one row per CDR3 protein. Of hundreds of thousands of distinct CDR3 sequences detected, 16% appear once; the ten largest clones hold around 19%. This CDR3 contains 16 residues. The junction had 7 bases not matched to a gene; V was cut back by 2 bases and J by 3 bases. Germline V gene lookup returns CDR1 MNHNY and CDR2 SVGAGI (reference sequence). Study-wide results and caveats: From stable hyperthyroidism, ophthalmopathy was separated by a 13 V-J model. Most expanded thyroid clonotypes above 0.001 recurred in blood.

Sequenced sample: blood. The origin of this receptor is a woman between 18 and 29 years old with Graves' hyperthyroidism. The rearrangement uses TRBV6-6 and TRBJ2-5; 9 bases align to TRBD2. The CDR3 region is CASSYPSTSGKETQYF. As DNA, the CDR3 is TGTGCCAGCAGTTACCCATCGACTAGCGGAAAAGAGACCCAGTACTTC.